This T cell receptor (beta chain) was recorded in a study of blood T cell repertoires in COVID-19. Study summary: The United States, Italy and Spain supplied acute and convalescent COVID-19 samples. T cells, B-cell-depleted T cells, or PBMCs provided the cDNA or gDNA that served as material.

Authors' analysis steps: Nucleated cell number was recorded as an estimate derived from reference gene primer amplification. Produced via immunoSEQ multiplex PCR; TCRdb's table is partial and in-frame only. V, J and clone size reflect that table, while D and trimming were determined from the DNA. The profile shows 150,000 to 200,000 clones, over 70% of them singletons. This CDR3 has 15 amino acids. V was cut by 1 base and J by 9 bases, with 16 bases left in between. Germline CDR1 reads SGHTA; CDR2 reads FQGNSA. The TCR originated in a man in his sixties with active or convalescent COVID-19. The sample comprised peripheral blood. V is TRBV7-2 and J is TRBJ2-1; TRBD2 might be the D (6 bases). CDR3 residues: CASSLELVLGGEQFF. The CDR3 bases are TGTGCCAGCAGCTTAGAATTGGTTTTGGGAGGTGAGCAGTTCTTC.